This T cell receptor beta chain derives from a study of technical replicates of blood from a few donors. V trimming: 0 bases; J trimming: 3 bases; junction bases outside the gene matches: 5. The CDR3 covers 16 residues. Germline CDR1 and CDR2: SEHNR and FQNEAQ (reference sequence). TCRdb keeps only in-frame clones here, not all; method: immunoSEQ multiplex PCR. Of tens of thousands of clones listed, roughly 94% are singletons. This TCR was sampled from a human donor in good health. Sequenced: T cells isolated from PBMCs. The chain couples TRBV7-9 to TRBJ2-3; the match to TRBD2 covers 8 bases. The CDR3 DNA follows: TGTGCCAGCAGCTTAGCGGTCGGGGGGGCTACAGATACGCAGTATTTT. Protein: CASSLAVGGATDTQYF.